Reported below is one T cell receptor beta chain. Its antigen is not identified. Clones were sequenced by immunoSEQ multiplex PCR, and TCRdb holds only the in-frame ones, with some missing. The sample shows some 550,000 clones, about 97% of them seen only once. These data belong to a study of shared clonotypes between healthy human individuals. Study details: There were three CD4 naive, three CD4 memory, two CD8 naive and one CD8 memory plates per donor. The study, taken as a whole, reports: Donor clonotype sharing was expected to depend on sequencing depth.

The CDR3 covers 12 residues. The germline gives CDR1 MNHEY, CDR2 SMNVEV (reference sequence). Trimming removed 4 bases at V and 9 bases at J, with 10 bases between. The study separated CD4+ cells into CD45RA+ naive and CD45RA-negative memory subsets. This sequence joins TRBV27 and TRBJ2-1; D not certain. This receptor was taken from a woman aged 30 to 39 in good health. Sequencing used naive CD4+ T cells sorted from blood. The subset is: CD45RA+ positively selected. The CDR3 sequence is CASSSAWSEQFF. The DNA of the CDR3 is TGTGCCAGCAGTTCAGCCTGGAGTGAGCAGTTCTTC.